These T cell receptor beta chains were read from a single sample in a study of blood T cell repertoires in COVID-19. Sequenced by immunoSEQ multiplex PCR; TCRdb stores in-frame clones only, minus some. The sample has around 180,000 clones, more than 80% seen once; the top ten hold about 12%. The sequenced sample consisted of PBMCs or T cells enriched from blood (not recorded which). The source is a man aged 45-65 years who had recovered from COVID-19. Each CDR3 is given with its conserved first and last residue. The order of the fields is V gene, clone size, J gene, D gene, CDR3 protein, CDR3 DNA. The D gene is left open where the match is weak. Not every row has a clone size; where given, it reads once, few, many or a size class.

v_call: TRBV5-5
clone_size: .
j_call: TRBJ1-2
d_call: TRBD1
cdr3_aa: CASSLATPDRPPYGYTF
cdr3_nt: TGTGCCAGCAGCTTGGCTACTCCGGACAGGCCTCCCTATGGCTACACCTTC

v_call: TRBV19
clone_size: .
j_call: TRBJ1-2
d_call: .
cdr3_aa: CASSKDLGALGYTF
cdr3_nt: TGTGCCAGTAGTAAGGACTTGGGGGCTCTTGGCTACACCTTC

v_call: TRBV2
clone_size: .
j_call: TRBJ1-5
d_call: .
cdr3_aa: CASSVGGYSNQPQHF
cdr3_nt: TGTGCCAGCAGTGTTGGAGGTTATAGCAATCAGCCCCAGCATTTT

v_call: TRBV2
clone_size: .
j_call: TRBJ2-5
d_call: TRBD2
cdr3_aa: CASAGTSGGPGGYF
cdr3_nt: TGTGCCAGCGCCGGGACTAGCGGGGGGCCGGGAGGGTACTTC

v_call: TRBV11-2
clone_size: .
j_call: TRBJ1-1
d_call: .
cdr3_aa: CASSLGLSRSTEAFF
cdr3_nt: TGTGCCAGCAGCTTGGGACTCTCCAGAAGTACTGAAGCTTTCTTT

v_call: TRBV6-6
clone_size: few
j_call: TRBJ1-2
d_call: TRBD1
cdr3_aa: CASTDPGTVYGYTF
cdr3_nt: TGTGCCAGCACCGACCCTGGGACAGTCTATGGCTACACCTTC

v_call: TRBV5-1
clone_size: .
j_call: TRBJ2-3
d_call: TRBD2
cdr3_aa: CASSPRERGPTDTQYF
cdr3_nt: TGCGCCAGCAGCCCCCGGGAGCGGGGGCCCACAGATACGCAGTATTTT

v_call: TRBV5-5
clone_size: .
j_call: TRBJ2-4
d_call: TRBD1
cdr3_aa: CASSLQGFGINIQYF
cdr3_nt: TGTGCCAGCAGCTTACAGGGGTTCGGTATAAACATTCAGTACTTC

v_call: TRBV7-8
clone_size: .
j_call: TRBJ1-4
d_call: TRBD1
cdr3_aa: CASSVGQANEKLFF
cdr3_nt: TGTGCCAGCAGCGTGGGACAGGCGAATGAAAAACTGTTTTTT

v_call: TRBV11-2
clone_size: .
j_call: TRBJ2-7
d_call: TRBD1
cdr3_aa: CASSPQRQGRRQYF
cdr3_nt: TGTGCCAGCAGCCCCCAACGACAGGGCCGAAGGCAGTACTTC

v_call: TRBV28
clone_size: .
j_call: TRBJ2-6
d_call: .
cdr3_aa: CASSDSSGTNVLTF
cdr3_nt: TGTGCCAGCAGCGACAGCTCTGGGACCAACGTCCTGACTTTC

v_call: TRBV9
clone_size: .
j_call: TRBJ1-1
d_call: .
cdr3_aa: CASSITGISDAFF
cdr3_nt: TGTGCCAGTTCTATCACAGGTATATCAGACGCTTTCTTT

v_call: TRBV3-1/TRBV3-2
clone_size: .
j_call: TRBJ1-2
d_call: .
cdr3_aa: CASSQVSGASNYGYTF
cdr3_nt: TGTGCCAGCAGCCAAGTTTCAGGGGCCTCTAACTATGGCTACACCTTC

v_call: TRBV2
clone_size: once
j_call: TRBJ1-5
d_call: TRBD1
cdr3_aa: CASSDGQAGNQPQHF
cdr3_nt: TGTGCCAGCAGCGATGGACAGGCGGGCAATCAGCCCCAGCATTTT

v_call: TRBV10-3
clone_size: .
j_call: TRBJ1-5
d_call: .
cdr3_aa: CAISSRGNSNQPQHF
cdr3_nt: TGTGCCATCAGCTCCAGGGGTAATAGCAATCAGCCCCAGCATTTT

v_call: TRBV7-9
clone_size: .
j_call: TRBJ1-1
d_call: .
cdr3_aa: CASFRGMSDTEAFF
cdr3_nt: TGTGCCAGCTTCAGGGGAATGAGCGACACTGAAGCTTTCTTT

v_call: TRBV27
clone_size: .
j_call: TRBJ1-1
d_call: .
cdr3_aa: CASSLKGGGTEAFF
cdr3_nt: TGTGCCAGCAGTTTAAAGGGGGGGGGTACTGAAGCTTTCTTT

v_call: TRBV30
clone_size: .
j_call: TRBJ1-4
d_call: TRBD1
cdr3_aa: CAWSLTGNEKLFF
cdr3_nt: TGTGCCTGGAGTCTGACAGGGAACGAAAAACTGTTTTTT

v_call: TRBV5-8
clone_size: .
j_call: TRBJ2-7
d_call: .
cdr3_aa: CASSLAGLGLGYEQYF
cdr3_nt: TGTGCCAGCAGCTTGGCAGGGTTGGGGCTGGGCTACGAGCAGTACTTC

v_call: TRBV21-1
clone_size: .
j_call: TRBJ1-6
d_call: .
cdr3_aa: CASSPRKGNSPLHF
cdr3_nt: TGTGCCAGCAGCCCCCGGAAGGGGAATTCACCCCTCCACTTT

v_call: TRBV3-1/TRBV3-2
clone_size: .
j_call: TRBJ1-2
d_call: .
cdr3_aa: CASSQDLSYGYTF
cdr3_nt: TGTGCCAGCAGCCAAGATTTGAGCTATGGCTACACCTTC

v_call: TRBV5-6
clone_size: once
j_call: TRBJ1-1
d_call: .
cdr3_aa: CASSTDRYMAFF
cdr3_nt: TGTGCCAGCAGCACAGACAGGTATATGGCTTTCTTT

v_call: TRBV6-5
clone_size: .
j_call: TRBJ1-1
d_call: .
cdr3_aa: CASSYSGGAGAFF
cdr3_nt: TGTGCCAGCAGTTACTCGGGCGGGGCCGGAGCTTTCTTT

v_call: TRBV6-5
clone_size: .
j_call: TRBJ1-5
d_call: .
cdr3_aa: CASSRQEYSNQPQHF
cdr3_nt: TGTGCCAGCAGTAGACAGGAGTATAGCAATCAGCCCCAGCATTTT

v_call: TRBV6-5
clone_size: few
j_call: TRBJ2-7
d_call: .
cdr3_aa: CASSRQAPYEQYF
cdr3_nt: TGTGCCAGCAGTCGACAGGCCCCCTACGAGCAGTACTTC

v_call: TRBV5-4
clone_size: few
j_call: TRBJ2-5
d_call: TRBD1
cdr3_aa: CASSPGQGGETQYF
cdr3_nt: TGTGCCAGCAGCCCTGGACAGGGCGGCGAGACCCAGTACTTC

v_call: TRBV20-1
clone_size: .
j_call: TRBJ1-4
d_call: TRBD1
cdr3_aa: CSASFRDRGLEKLFF
cdr3_nt: TGCAGTGCTAGTTTTCGGGACAGGGGCCTTGAAAAACTGTTTTTT

v_call: TRBV7-6
clone_size: few
j_call: TRBJ1-2
d_call: TRBD1
cdr3_aa: CASSLAGGQAPNGYTF
cdr3_nt: TGTGCCAGCAGCTTAGCGGGAGGACAGGCACCAAATGGCTACACCTTC

v_call: TRBV11-2
clone_size: .
j_call: TRBJ1-2
d_call: .
cdr3_aa: CASSFAAAPNYGYTF
cdr3_nt: TGTGCCAGCAGCTTTGCGGCAGCCCCTAACTATGGCTACACCTTC

v_call: TRBV5-4
clone_size: few
j_call: TRBJ2-5
d_call: TRBD1
cdr3_aa: CASSLGTGWDQETQYF
cdr3_nt: TGTGCCAGCAGCTTGGGGACAGGGTGGGATCAAGAGACCCAGTACTTC

v_call: TRBV5-1
clone_size: .
j_call: TRBJ1-4
d_call: .
cdr3_aa: CASSSDSRGGEKLFF
cdr3_nt: TGCGCCAGCAGCTCGGACAGCAGGGGTGGGGAAAAACTGTTTTTT

v_call: TRBV28
clone_size: .
j_call: TRBJ1-1
d_call: TRBD1
cdr3_aa: CASSTGARTEAFF
cdr3_nt: TGTGCCTCCTCGACAGGGGCTCGGACTGAAGCTTTCTTT

v_call: TRBV11-2
clone_size: .
j_call: TRBJ1-1
d_call: TRBD1
cdr3_aa: CASSLRDTGGHTEAFF
cdr3_nt: TGTGCCAGCAGCTTACGGGACACAGGGGGACACACTGAAGCTTTCTTT

v_call: TRBV4-2
clone_size: once
j_call: TRBJ1-5
d_call: TRBD1
cdr3_aa: CASSQEQGYSNQPQHF
cdr3_nt: TGTGCCAGCAGCCAAGAACAGGGGTATAGCAATCAGCCCCAGCATTTT

v_call: TRBV6-6
clone_size: .
j_call: TRBJ2-5
d_call: TRBD1
cdr3_aa: CASSYGQGETQYF
cdr3_nt: TGTGCCAGCAGTTACGGACAGGGGGAGACCCAGTACTTC

v_call: TRBV30
clone_size: .
j_call: TRBJ1-5
d_call: .
cdr3_aa: CAWSLRNNQPQHF
cdr3_nt: TGTGCCTGGAGTCTTAGAAACAATCAGCCCCAGCATTTT

v_call: TRBV5-1
clone_size: once
j_call: TRBJ1-4
d_call: TRBD1
cdr3_aa: CASSSQGAPANEKLFF
cdr3_nt: TGCGCCAGCAGCTCTCAGGGGGCCCCCGCTAATGAAAAACTGTTTTTT

v_call: TRBV18
clone_size: .
j_call: TRBJ2-5
d_call: TRBD1
cdr3_aa: CASSPLEGAETQYF
cdr3_nt: TGTGCCAGCTCACCACTCGAGGGGGCGGAGACCCAGTACTTC

v_call: TRBV2
clone_size: .
j_call: TRBJ1-2
d_call: .
cdr3_aa: CASSPEDGYTF
cdr3_nt: TGTGCCAGCAGCCCCGAGGATGGCTACACCTTC

v_call: TRBV7-2
clone_size: .
j_call: TRBJ2-1
d_call: .
cdr3_aa: CASSFFPRGKLGNEQFF
cdr3_nt: TGTGCCAGCAGCTTTTTCCCGAGGGGGAAGTTAGGCAATGAGCAGTTCTTC

v_call: TRBV30
clone_size: .
j_call: TRBJ1-6
d_call: .
cdr3_aa: CAWSVRGSPLHF
cdr3_nt: TGTGCCTGGAGTGTTCGAGGGTCACCCCTCCACTTT

v_call: TRBV19
clone_size: .
j_call: TRBJ1-4
d_call: TRBD1
cdr3_aa: CASSIGTGVVEKLFF
cdr3_nt: TGTGCCAGTAGTATCGGGACAGGGGTTGTTGAAAAACTGTTTTTT